Listed below are T cell receptor beta chains from one sample, sequenced in a study of T cell responses to AZD1222 COVID-19 vaccine. Profiling relied on immunoSEQ multiplex PCR, and the TCRdb table lists in-frame clones only, not all of them. The sample lists over 150,000 clones, 90% to 95% occurring once. The specimen was peripheral blood, collected 28 days after the second AZD1222 dose. The receptors were sampled from an adult who received the AZD1222 COVID-19 vaccine. The CDR3 runs from the conserved cysteine through the conserved F or W. The D gene is left open where the match is weak. The listing skips clone size in some rows; elsewhere it reads once, few, many or a size class.

cdr3_nt	cdr3_aa	v_call	clone_size	d_call	j_call
TGTGCCAGCAGTTTTAGGACTTACTCCTACAATGAGCAGTTCTTC	CASSFRTYSYNEQFF	TRBV6-5	NA	NA	TRBJ2-1
TGTGCCAGCAGTTACTCGAGGAGCCCGGACCCCTACGAGCAGTACTTC	CASSYSRSPDPYEQYF	TRBV6-5	NA	NA	TRBJ2-7
TGTGCCAGCAGCTTAGATCGCTCCAATGAGCAGTTCTTC	CASSLDRSNEQFF	TRBV7-2	NA	NA	TRBJ2-1
TGTGCCAGCATCTCCCCCGCGGGACCCTACAATGAGCAGTTCTTC	CASISPAGPYNEQFF	TRBV7-9	NA	NA	TRBJ2-1
TGTGCCAGTACCAACAATTGGGCAGGGGGCGAATCACCCCTCCACTTT	CASTNNWAGGESPLHF	TRBV19	NA	TRBD1	TRBJ1-6
TGTGCCAGCAGCTCACCTCGGGACAGTTCCACTGAAGCTTTCTTT	CASSSPRDSSTEAFF	TRBV13	NA	TRBD1	TRBJ1-1
TGCAGCGTTGAGGGGGTAGCGGGAGGGGAGACCCAGTACTTC	CSVEGVAGGETQYF	TRBV29-1	NA	TRBD2	TRBJ2-5
TGTGCCAGCAGCGTAACTCCAGGCGCTTTCACTGAAGCTTTCTTT	CASSVTPGAFTEAFF	TRBV9	NA	NA	TRBJ1-1
TGTGCCAGCAGTGAATATCGCTTGGGGGCACACGATGAGCAGTTCTTC	CASSEYRLGAHDEQFF	TRBV25-1	few	NA	TRBJ2-1
TGTGCCAGCAGCCACGATTGGACGGCAAGAGGTGAAAAACTGTTTTTT	CASSHDWTARGEKLFF	TRBV3-1/TRBV3-2	NA	NA	TRBJ1-4
TGTGCCAGCAATGTGTGGGGATTGAACACCGGGGAGCTGTTTTTT	CASNVWGLNTGELFF	TRBV6-5	NA	NA	TRBJ2-2
TGTGCCAGCAGCTTAAATTTCTTTAGTAGCACAGATACGCAGTATTTT	CASSLNFFSSTDTQYF	TRBV11-2	once	NA	TRBJ2-3
TGTGCCAGCAGCAAAACGAGCTACGAGCAGTACTTC	CASSKTSYEQYF	TRBV13	NA	NA	TRBJ2-7
TGTGCCAGCAGTGAAGGGTCCGGGGGTAAACTTGGCTACACCTTC	CASSEGSGGKLGYTF	TRBV6-1	NA	NA	TRBJ1-2
TGTGCCAGCAGTTTAATGTTCACAAACACCGGGGAGCTGTTTTTT	CASSLMFTNTGELFF	TRBV28	NA	NA	TRBJ2-2
TGTGCCAGCCTGGTGCCAGGGGCTAGAGGGGAGCAGTTCTTC	CASLVPGARGEQFF	TRBV6-5	NA	NA	TRBJ2-1
TGCAGCGCGCGAGGGACGCTTAAAGACGAAAAACTGTTTTTT	CSARGTLKDEKLFF	TRBV29-1	NA	NA	TRBJ1-4
TGCGCCAGCAGCTTGGGGGCCGAAGGGTACGAGCAGTACTTC	CASSLGAEGYEQYF	TRBV5-1	NA	NA	TRBJ2-7
TGTGCCAGCAGCTCGAAGGCTTCTGGAAACACCATATATTTT	CASSSKASGNTIYF	TRBV7-3	NA	NA	TRBJ1-3
TGCGCCAGCAGCCTAAACGACGGTTATCGACAGGGAGGTGGCTACACCTTC	CASSLNDGYRQGGGYTF	TRBV4-3	NA	TRBD1	TRBJ1-2
TGTGCCAGCAGCTTAGCGCAGGTCCGGAACACTGAAGCTTTCTTT	CASSLAQVRNTEAFF	TRBV7-9	NA	NA	TRBJ1-1
TGTGCCAGCACCCCGCATCCCGGGACGTCCTTTGAGGGGGCCTACGAGCAGTACTTC	CASTPHPGTSFEGAYEQYF	TRBV7-6	NA	NA	TRBJ2-7
TGCGCCAGCAGGCCTGGCGAGAACTATGGCTACACCTTC	CASRPGENYGYTF	TRBV10-2	NA	NA	TRBJ1-2
TGTGCCAGCAGCCCCTGGACAGGGGATGAGACTGAAGCTTTCTTT	CASSPWTGDETEAFF	TRBV9	once	TRBD1	TRBJ1-1
TGTGCCAGCAGCCAAGACTCAGCTAGCGGATTCTACGAGCAGTACTTC	CASSQDSASGFYEQYF	TRBV4-2	NA	TRBD2	TRBJ2-7
TGTGCCAGCAGCTTAGGTCGTAATGAGCAGTTCTTC	CASSLGRNEQFF	TRBV7-3	NA	NA	TRBJ2-1
TGTGCCAGCAGTGAATTGGCAGGGGGGGGGACTGAAGCTTTCTTT	CASSELAGGGTEAFF	TRBV6-1	NA	TRBD1	TRBJ1-1
TGCGCCAGCAGTAGGGACAGGGGGCGGGAGACCCAGTACTTC	CASSRDRGRETQYF	TRBV10-1	NA	TRBD1	TRBJ2-5
TGTGCCAGCAGCCCCCGAGGGTATAGCGGAACTAATGAAAAACTGTTTTTT	CASSPRGYSGTNEKLFF	TRBV7-9	NA	NA	TRBJ1-4
TGTGCCAGCAGCCAAGATCAACTAGGATACGAGCAGTACTTC	CASSQDQLGYEQYF	TRBV3-1/TRBV3-2	NA	NA	TRBJ2-7
TGTGCCAGCAGTTTGGTGTTAACGGGGGCCGGTGATGAGCAGTTCTTC	CASSLVLTGAGDEQFF	TRBV28	NA	NA	TRBJ2-1
TGTGCCAGCAGCAACGGACAGGGGATCTATGGCTACACCTTC	CASSNGQGIYGYTF	TRBV7-2	NA	TRBD1	TRBJ1-2
TGCAGTGCTAGTTCAGGGACGGAATATCACAATGAGCAGTTCTTC	CSASSGTEYHNEQFF	TRBV20-1	NA	NA	TRBJ2-1
TGTGCCAGCAGCTTAGTATCGCAGGGCTACGAGCAGTACTTC	CASSLVSQGYEQYF	TRBV7-9	once	NA	TRBJ2-7
TGTGCCAGCAGCCAAGCAGGGACATACTCTGGGGCCAACGTCCTGACTTTC	CASSQAGTYSGANVLTF	TRBV3-1/TRBV3-2	NA	NA	TRBJ2-6
TGCGCCAGCAGTCAATCTAGTTGGAGCCCATTACCTCGAGGAGAGCAGTACTTC	CASSQSSWSPLPRGEQYF	TRBV23-1	once	NA	TRBJ2-7
TGTGCCAGCAGTTATCGCTCCCCCACAGATACGCAGTATTTT	CASSYRSPTDTQYF	TRBV6-5	NA	NA	TRBJ2-3
TGTGCCTGGAGTGTAGTCGGGGGGGGTTCCGATGGCTACACCTTC	CAWSVVGGGSDGYTF	TRBV30	once	NA	TRBJ1-2
TGTGCCAGCGGGGGGACAGGGGGCGTTGGAAACACCATATATTTT	CASGGTGGVGNTIYF	TRBV9	NA	TRBD1	TRBJ1-3
TGTGCCAGCAGCTTTAGGGCCGGGGAGCTGTTTTTT	CASSFRAGELFF	TRBV7-9	once	NA	TRBJ2-2
TGTGCCATCAGTGAGTCCGGGGAGGATCAGCCCCAGCATTTT	CAISESGEDQPQHF	TRBV10-3	NA	NA	TRBJ1-5
TGTGCCAGCAGTCTTGAAGGGACCTACTATGGCTACACCTTC	CASSLEGTYYGYTF	TRBV6-5	NA	NA	TRBJ1-2
TGTGCCAGCAGTGATAGGGGGCGCGGAAACACCATATATTTT	CASSDRGRGNTIYF	TRBV6-1	NA	TRBD1	TRBJ1-3
TGTGCCAGTATGGGGGGGCGCGGAAGAAGGACTGAAGCTTTCTTT	CASMGGRGRRTEAFF	TRBV19	NA	NA	TRBJ1-1
TGCGCCAGCAGCTTGGCCGCAGGGACAGGGTCGGGAAAACTGTTTTTT	CASSLAAGTGSGKLFF	TRBV5-1	NA	TRBD1	TRBJ1-4
TGTGCCAGCAGCTCTGGGGGATTCGAGCAGTACTTC	CASSSGGFEQYF	TRBV7-9	NA	NA	TRBJ2-7
TGCGCCAGCAGCTTGTCCCGGAACACTGAAGCTTTCTTT	CASSLSRNTEAFF	TRBV5-1	NA	NA	TRBJ1-1
TGTGCCAGCAGTTATAGGCTAGGAATTGAAAACACCATATATTTT	CASSYRLGIENTIYF	TRBV6-9	NA	NA	TRBJ1-3
TGCGCCAGCAGCTTTACAGGGATAGACACTGAAGCTTTCTTT	CASSFTGIDTEAFF	TRBV5-1	NA	NA	TRBJ1-1
TGTGCTAGTGGTCACTCCGCCAGTAGCACTGAAGCTTTCTTT	CASGHSASSTEAFF	TRBV12-5	NA	NA	TRBJ1-1
TGTGCCAGCGAAAAAACCCTAGGGAATGAGCAGTTCTTC	CASEKTLGNEQFF	TRBV12-3/TRBV12-4	NA	NA	TRBJ2-1
TGCAGCGTTGAAGGTGCAGGGATGCAAGGCTACACCTTC	CSVEGAGMQGYTF	TRBV29-1	NA	NA	TRBJ1-2
TGTGCCAGCAGCCTCATCGGGGGCAGAAAGAACACTGAAGCTTTCTTT	CASSLIGGRKNTEAFF	TRBV28	once	NA	TRBJ1-1
TGTGCCAGCAGCACAACTAGCGGGAGTTACAATGAGCAGTTCTTC	CASSTTSGSYNEQFF	TRBV7-3	NA	TRBD2	TRBJ2-1
TGTGCCAGCAGTACCCACAGAGCGGGAGACCCGATAGATACGCAGTATTTT	CASSTHRAGDPIDTQYF	TRBV27	NA	TRBD2	TRBJ2-3
TGTGCCAGCAGCAGGGAACTCACAGATACGCAGTATTTT	CASSRELTDTQYF	TRBV5-4	NA	NA	TRBJ2-3
TGTGCCAGCAGCCCCCGACTAGCGGGGCAAGAGACCCAGTACTTC	CASSPRLAGQETQYF	TRBV9	once	TRBD2	TRBJ2-5
TGTGCGACGAAGAGAAGCTCCTACGAGCAGTACTTC	CATKRSSYEQYF	TRBV19	NA	NA	TRBJ2-7
TGCAGCGTTGAAGCGGACCAAGGGACGGTGAACTATGGCTACACCTTC	CSVEADQGTVNYGYTF	TRBV29-1	NA	NA	TRBJ1-2